A selection of T cell receptor beta chains follows, all from one sample in a study of T-cell reconstitution after alpha-beta-depleted transplantation in children. TCRdb used MiXCR to reprocess the PCR reads, holding one entry per CDR3 protein. The sample yields around 94,000 distinct CDR3 sequences, 4.5% to 7.5% seen once. This material consisted of PBMCs, mostly from graft donor cells, taken 60 days after TCRalphabeta/CD19-depleted stem cell transplant. The receptors come from a female patient aged 2 to 10 who had a stem cell transplant for Fanconi anemia, so the T cells may come from the graft donor. The CDR3 runs from the conserved cysteine through the conserved F or W. A D gene is named only where the DNA matches it firmly. Clone size, where shown, is once, few, many, or a class for clones that have expanded.

D gene,J gene,V gene,clone size,CDR3 DNA,CDR3 protein
-,TRBJ2-1,TRBV27,many,TGTGCCAGCATGGTCCAGGGGAGGCACAATGAGCAGTTCTTC,CASMVQGRHNEQFF
TRBD1,TRBJ2-2,TRBV18,-,TGTGCCAGCTCACCAAGGACAGGGGGCACCGGGGAGCTGTTTTTT,CASSPRTGGTGELFF
-,TRBJ1-2,TRBV5-1,-,TGCGCCAGCAGCCCCCCACAGGGAAACTATGGCTACACCTTC,CASSPPQGNYGYTF
-,TRBJ2-3,TRBV25-1,many,TGTGCCAGCAGTGAATTGGACGGTCTCACAGATACGCAGTATTTT,CASSELDGLTDTQYF
-,TRBJ1-5,TRBV20-1,many,TGCAGTGCCCCGGGACCCACAGATACGCAGCATTTT,CSAPGPTDTQHF
-,TRBJ2-3,TRBV7-5,many,-,CISVSEAPDCGGDTQYF
TRBD2,TRBJ2-3,TRBV29-1,-,TGCAGCGTTCAGCGGGAGAAGTGGACAGATACGCAGTATTTT,CSVQREKWTDTQYF
TRBD2,TRBJ2-1,TRBV29-1,many,TGCAGCGTTGCTGGGACTAGCTACAATGAGCAGTTCTTC,CSVAGTSYNEQFF
TRBD1,TRBJ2-7,TRBV7-3,few,TGTGCCAGCAGCGTCTCCCCCACAGGGGTCTACGAGCAGTACTTC,CASSVSPTGVYEQYF
-,TRBJ2-3,TRBV30,many,TGTGCCTGGAGTGGGGGACGACCCACAGATACGCAGTATTTT,CAWSGGRPTDTQYF
TRBD1,TRBJ2-2,TRBV6-5,-,TGTGCCAGCAGTTCGCCGGGACAGGGTTTCACCGGGGAGCTGTTTTTT,CASSSPGQGFTGELFF
-,TRBJ2-2,TRBV7-9,many,TGTGCCAGCAGCTTCACTAGCCGGAGGGCCGGGGAGCTGTTTTTT,CASSFTSRRAGELFF
-,TRBJ2-2,TRBV7-3,few,TGTGCCAGCAGCTTGGGGGGGGCACCCGGGGAGCTGTTTTTT,CASSLGGAPGELFF
-,TRBJ2-3,TRBV6-1,few,TGTGCCAGCAGTGGAGACCCGCACGCAGATACGCAGTATTTT,CASSGDPHADTQYF
-,TRBJ2-5,TRBV12-3/TRBV12-4,many,TGTGCCAGCAGTTTCTCAAAAGAGACCCAGTACTTC,CASSFSKETQYF
TRBD2,TRBJ2-1,TRBV12-3/TRBV12-4,few,TGTGCCAGCAGCGTACAGCGGGGGGGCCTAGGGCAGTTCTTC,CASSVQRGGLGQFF
TRBD1,TRBJ2-2,TRBV20-1,many,TGCAGTGCTAGAGTTGACTGGGACAGGGGTCCCTTGAACACCGGGGAGCTGTTTTTT,CSARVDWDRGPLNTGELFF
-,TRBJ2-6,TRBV28,few,TGTGCCAGCAGTTTTAGAGGCTCTGGGGCCAACGTCCTGACTTTC,CASSFRGSGANVLTF
TRBD2,TRBJ2-5,TRBV5-6,-,TGTGCCAGCAGCTTGGAAGCGGGAAATGAGACCCAGTACTTC,CASSLEAGNETQYF
-,TRBJ1-1,TRBV30,-,TGTGCCTCGAGTCGATCGAACACTGAAGCTTTCTTT,CASSRSNTEAFF
TRBD1,TRBJ1-3,TRBV29-1,-,TGCAGCGTTGGAAAACAGGGGGCTGGAAACACCATATATTTT,CSVGKQGAGNTIYF
-,TRBJ2-2,TRBV7-9,many,TGTGCCAGCAGCCCGGACAGCCCCGGGGAGCTGTTTTTT,CASSPDSPGELFF
-,TRBJ2-3,TRBV5-5,many,TGTGCCAGCAGCTTAGTTGGTTTAGGCACAGATACGCAGTATTTT,CASSLVGLGTDTQYF
-,TRBJ2-1,TRBV15,many,TGTGCCACCAGCAGCAAGTTCTTCTCCTACAATGAGCAGTTCTTC,CATSSKFFSYNEQFF
TRBD2,TRBJ2-1,TRBV15,few,TGTGCCACCAGCAGGCCACTAGCGGAGGCCAATGAGCAGTTCTTC,CATSRPLAEANEQFF
-,TRBJ2-7,TRBV18,-,TGTGCCAGCTCACCACAAGGGGGGGATCCCTACGAGCAGTACTTC,CASSPQGGDPYEQYF
-,TRBJ1-3,TRBV6-2/TRBV6-3,many,TGTGCCAGCAGTTACTCGAGGTCTTCGGGAAACACCATATATTTT,CASSYSRSSGNTIYF
TRBD2,TRBJ2-1,TRBV5-6,many,TGTGCCAGCAGCTTGCTCTCCAGCGGGGGGGCCCCTAATGAGCAGTTCTTC,CASSLLSSGGAPNEQFF
TRBD1,TRBJ1-2,TRBV25-1,few,TGTGCCAGCAGTGAACACCAGACAGGGAGCTATGGCTACACCTTC,CASSEHQTGSYGYTF